This T cell receptor (beta chain) was profiled in a study of cytomegalovirus exposure and HLA in healthy donors. General study results and limits: Presence/absence comparisons presumed near-even sequencing depth among donors. Reports showed the classifier diagnosing cytomegalovirus status with high specificity and sensitivity. When a later analysis was performed, an Asian-associated ancestry cluster reportedly had fewer N-insertions than the approximately 600-donor mean. A missense DCLRE1C variant was associated with V- and J-gene trimming of TCR beta chains in a later analysis, and an independent cohort replicated the association.

60 Vbeta and 13 Jbeta primers were used in PCR. Using immunoSEQ multiplex PCR, the repertoire was profiled, and TCRdb retains in-frame clones only, with some absent. The top ten clones hold around 3% of a sample with roughly 30,000 clones, 80% to 90% of them seen once. Germline-derived CDR1 and CDR2 are SGHRS and YFSETQ. CDR3 length equals 14 residues. The ends were cut back, 0 bases at V and 9 bases at J, with 10 bases in the middle. Regarding this clone: The antigen is not known.

Material: PBMCs. The receptor was derived from a boy younger than 18 in good health and CMV-seronegative. The V call is TRBV5-1, the J call TRBJ1-6; the D is unclear. The CDR3 nucleotides are TGCGCCAGCAGCTTGGGCGAGGCGGTTTCACCCCTCCACTTT. This gives the protein CASSLGEAVSPLHF.